This T cell receptor (beta chain) was retrieved from a study of T cells in Graves' hyperthyroidism and ophthalmopathy. For this clonotype: The junction departs from the called germline gene at one end, perhaps through a read error.

RNA transcripts served as the template for amplifying TCR beta CDR3 regions. HTBI primers were used for first-round RT-PCR of the TCR CDR3. TCRdb re-called the multiplex PCR reads through MiXCR, storing one row per CDR3 protein. The profile shows 220,000 or so distinct CDR3 sequences, about 15% of them singletons. This CDR3 has 14 amino acids. Germline V lookup: CDR1 SGDLS, CDR2 YYNGEE. The chain carries TRBV9 and TRBJ2-7, with 7 positions matching TRBD1. Sequences were obtained from blood. The source is a woman between 18 and 29 years old with Graves' ophthalmopathy. Here the CDR3 reads CASSPTGQIYEQSF. In DNA form, the CDR3 reads TGTGCCAGCAGCCCAACGGGACAGATTTACGAGCAGTCCTTC.